This T cell receptor (beta chain) stems from a study of T-cell memory formation after mild COVID-19. Study results and caveats: Several responding clones turned up in pre-infection memory, indicating that cross-reactive memory may have taken part. Contracting CD4+ clones lay largely in CM and EM, with CD8+ ones residing in EMRA.

TCRdb re-called the 5' RACE reads with MiXCR, one entry per CDR3 protein. The sample has just under 350,000 distinct CDR3 sequences, 10% to 15% seen once. V gave up 4 bases and J gave up 3 bases; unmatched junction bases: 6. CDR1 is DFQATT, CDR2 SNEGSKA, per germline (reference sequence). This CDR3 has 15 amino acids. This clonotype has more than one count but fewer than ten. Its cognate antigen is unknown. The chain combines TRBV20-1 with TRBJ2-3; 11 bases are shared with TRBD2. The clonotype comes from a young man who had mild COVID-19 (a few samples of this study predate the infection). Cell type and time point are not known. The sequencing sample was made of PBMCs or a T cell subset sorted from them (not recorded which). CDR3 sequence: CSATTSGESTDTQYF. The DNA of the CDR3 is TGCAGTGCTACGACTAGCGGGGAATCGACAGATACGCAGTATTTT.